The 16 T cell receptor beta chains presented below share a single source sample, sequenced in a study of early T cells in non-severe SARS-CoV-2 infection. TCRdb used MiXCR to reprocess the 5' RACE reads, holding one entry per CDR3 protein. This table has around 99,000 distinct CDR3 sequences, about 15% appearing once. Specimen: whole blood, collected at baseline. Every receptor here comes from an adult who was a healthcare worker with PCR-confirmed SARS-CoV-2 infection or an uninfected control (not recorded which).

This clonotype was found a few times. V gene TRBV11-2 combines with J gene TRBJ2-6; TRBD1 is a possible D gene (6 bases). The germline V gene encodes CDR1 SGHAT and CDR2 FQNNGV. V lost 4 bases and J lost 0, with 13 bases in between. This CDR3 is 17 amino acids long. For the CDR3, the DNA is TGTGCCAGCAGCTCACAGGGTCCCATCTCTGGGGCCAACGTCCTGACTTTC. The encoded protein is CASSSQGPISGANVLTF.

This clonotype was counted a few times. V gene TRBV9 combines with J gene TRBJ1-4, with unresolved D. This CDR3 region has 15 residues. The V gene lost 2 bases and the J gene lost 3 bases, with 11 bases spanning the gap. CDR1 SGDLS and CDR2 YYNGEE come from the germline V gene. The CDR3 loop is CASSVNTGPNEKLFF. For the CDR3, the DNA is TGTGCCAGCAGCGTGAATACGGGCCCTAATGAAAAACTGTTTTTT.

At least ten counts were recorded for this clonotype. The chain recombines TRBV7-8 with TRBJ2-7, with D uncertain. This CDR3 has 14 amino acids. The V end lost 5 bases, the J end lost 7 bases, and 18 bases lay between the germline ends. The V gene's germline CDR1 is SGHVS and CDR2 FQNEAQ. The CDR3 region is CASSPNRAMWEQYF. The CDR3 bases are TGTGCCAGCAGCCCAAACCGGGCTATGTGGGAGCAGTACTTC.

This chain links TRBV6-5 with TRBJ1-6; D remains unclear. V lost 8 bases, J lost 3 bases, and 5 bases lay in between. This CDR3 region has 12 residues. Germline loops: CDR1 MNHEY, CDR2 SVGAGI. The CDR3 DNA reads TGTGCCAGCTTTAGCTATAATTCACCCCTCCACTTT. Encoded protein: CASFSYNSPLHF.

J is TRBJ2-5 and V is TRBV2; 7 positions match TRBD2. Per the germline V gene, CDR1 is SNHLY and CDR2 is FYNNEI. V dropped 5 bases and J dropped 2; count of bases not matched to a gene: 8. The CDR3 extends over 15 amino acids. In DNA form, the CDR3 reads TGTGCCAGCAGTTGGACTAGGAGGGCGCAAGAGACCCAGTACTTC. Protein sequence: CASSWTRRAQETQYF.

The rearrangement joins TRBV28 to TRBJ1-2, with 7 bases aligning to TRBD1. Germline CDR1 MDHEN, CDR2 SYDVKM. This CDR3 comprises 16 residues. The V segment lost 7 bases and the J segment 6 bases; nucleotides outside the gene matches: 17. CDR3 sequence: CASTTTGRSHQDGYTF. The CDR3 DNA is TGTGCCAGCACTACGACAGGGAGGTCCCATCAGGATGGCTACACCTTC.

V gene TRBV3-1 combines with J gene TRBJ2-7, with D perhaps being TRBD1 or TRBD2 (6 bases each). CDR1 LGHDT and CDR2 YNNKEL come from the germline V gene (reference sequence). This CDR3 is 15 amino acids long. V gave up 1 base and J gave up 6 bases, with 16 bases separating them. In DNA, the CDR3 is TGTGCCAGCAGCCAAGTGGGGACGGGGGCTGGCGAGCAGTACTTC. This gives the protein CASSQVGTGAGEQYF.

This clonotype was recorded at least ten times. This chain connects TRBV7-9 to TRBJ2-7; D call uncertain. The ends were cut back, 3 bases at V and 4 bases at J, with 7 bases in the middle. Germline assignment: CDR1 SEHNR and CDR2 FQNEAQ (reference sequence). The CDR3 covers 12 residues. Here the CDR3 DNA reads TGTGCCAGCAGCTTGCTAGAATACGAGCAGTACTTC. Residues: CASSLLEYEQYF.

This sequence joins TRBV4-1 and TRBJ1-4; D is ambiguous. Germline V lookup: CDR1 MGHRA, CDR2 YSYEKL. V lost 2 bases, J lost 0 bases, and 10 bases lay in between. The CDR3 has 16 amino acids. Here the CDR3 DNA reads TGCGCCAGCAGCCAATTAGGCCCTGCAACTAATGAAAAACTGTTTTTT. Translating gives CASSQLGPATNEKLFF.

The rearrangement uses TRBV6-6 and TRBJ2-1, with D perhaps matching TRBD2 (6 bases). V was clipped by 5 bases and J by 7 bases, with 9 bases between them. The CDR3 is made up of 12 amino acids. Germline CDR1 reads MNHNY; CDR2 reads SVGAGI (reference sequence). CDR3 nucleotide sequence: TGTGCCAGCAGTGCCGGGGGAAATGAGCAGTTCTTC. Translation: CASSAGGNEQFF.

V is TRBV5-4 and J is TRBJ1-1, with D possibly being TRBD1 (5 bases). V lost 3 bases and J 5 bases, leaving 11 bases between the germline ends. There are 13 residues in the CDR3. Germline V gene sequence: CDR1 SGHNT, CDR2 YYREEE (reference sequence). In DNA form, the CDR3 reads TGTGCCAGCAGCTCTGAGGGGTGGACTGAAGCTTTCTTT. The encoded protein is CASSSEGWTEAFF.

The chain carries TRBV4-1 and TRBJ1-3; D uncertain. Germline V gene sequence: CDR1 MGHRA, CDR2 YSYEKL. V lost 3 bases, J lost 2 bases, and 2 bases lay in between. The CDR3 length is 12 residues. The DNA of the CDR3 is TGCGCCAGCAGCCATCCTGGAAACACCATATATTTT. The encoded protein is CASSHPGNTIYF.

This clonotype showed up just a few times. The CDR3 DNA sequence: TGCGCCAGCAATGAGGGCCACAATGAGCAGTTCTTC. It codes for CASNEGHNEQFF. This chain joins TRBV5-1 and TRBJ2-1; D may be TRBD2 (5 bases). This CDR3 comprises 12 residues. Trimming took 6 bases from V and 5 from J, leaving 9 bases between them. Per the germline V gene, CDR1 is SGHRS and CDR2 is YFSETQ.

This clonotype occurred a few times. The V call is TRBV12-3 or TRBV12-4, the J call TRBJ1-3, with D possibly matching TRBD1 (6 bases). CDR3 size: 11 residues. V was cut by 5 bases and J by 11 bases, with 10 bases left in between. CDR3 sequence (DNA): TGTGCCAGCAGTAACGACAGGTCCATATATTTT. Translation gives CASSNDRSIYF.

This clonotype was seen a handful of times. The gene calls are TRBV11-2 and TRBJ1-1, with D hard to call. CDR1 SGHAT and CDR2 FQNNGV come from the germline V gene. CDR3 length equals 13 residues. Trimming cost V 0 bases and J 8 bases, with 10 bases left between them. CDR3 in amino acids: CASSLDREGEAFF. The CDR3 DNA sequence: TGTGCCAGCAGCTTAGATCGAGAGGGAGAAGCTTTCTTT. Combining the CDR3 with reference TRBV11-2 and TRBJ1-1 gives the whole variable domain EAGVAQSPRYKIIEKRQSVAFWCNPISGHATLYWYQQILGQGPKLLIQFQNNGVVDDSQLPKDRFSAERLKGVDSTLKIQPAKLEDSAVYLCASSLDREGEAFFGQGTRLTVV.

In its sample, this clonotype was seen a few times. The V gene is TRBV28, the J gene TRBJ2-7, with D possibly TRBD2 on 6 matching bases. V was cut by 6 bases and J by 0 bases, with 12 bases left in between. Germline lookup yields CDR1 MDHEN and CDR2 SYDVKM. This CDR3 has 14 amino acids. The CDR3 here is CASSLLAHSYEQYF. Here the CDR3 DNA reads TGTGCCAGCAGCCTCCTAGCGCACTCCTACGAGCAGTACTTC.